Below are 28 T cell receptor beta chains sequenced from a single sample in a study of OX40 agonist ivuxolimab in advanced cancers. Profiling relied on immunoSEQ multiplex PCR, and the TCRdb table lists in-frame clones only, not all of them. The sample has about 72,000 clones; 65% to 85% are singletons. The material was CD4+ or CD8+ T cells sorted from blood, obtained in a trial of the OX40 agonist ivuxolimab. The source of these receptors is an adult with an advanced solid tumor such as melanoma, head and neck, liver or kidney cancer.

The chain carries TRBV4-1 and TRBJ1-1; D remains ambiguous. Germline-derived CDR1 and CDR2 are MGHRA and YSYEKL. V was pared by 0 bases and J by 8 bases, with 13 bases between. This CDR3 contains 14 residues. The CDR3 reads CASSQDYIKIEAFF. The CDR3 coding sequence is TGCGCCAGCAGCCAAGATTATATTAAAATCGAAGCTTTCTTT.

The chain joins TRBV7-9 to TRBJ2-1, with D perhaps TRBD1 (5 bases). Trimming pared 6 bases from V and 5 bases from J, leaving 5 bases between. The CDR3 length is 11 residues. Per germline, CDR1 SEHNR and CDR2 FQNEAQ (reference sequence). Written as DNA, the CDR3 is TGTGCCAGCAGAGGGGACAATGAGCAGTTCTTC. Translation gives CASRGDNEQFF.

This chain links TRBV25-1 with TRBJ2-1, with 11 nucleotides matching TRBD2. Germline V gene sequence: CDR1 MGHDK, CDR2 SYGVNS. V was pared by 5 bases and J by 2 bases, with 2 bases of the junction left unmatched. The CDR3 is made up of 15 amino acids. In nucleotides, the CDR3 is TGTGCCAGCAGTATAGCGGGGGGGACCTACAATGAGCAGTTCTTC. It is translated as CASSIAGGTYNEQFF. Combining the CDR3 with reference TRBV25-1 and TRBJ2-1 gives the whole variable domain EADIYQTPRYLVIGTGKKITLECSQTMGHDKMYWYQQDPGMELHLIHYSYGVNSTEKGDLSSESTVSRIRTEHFPLTLESARPSHTSQYLCASSIAGGTYNEQFFGPGTRLTVL.

This clone was picked up a small number of times. The rearrangement uses TRBV9 and TRBJ1-2; perhaps TRBD1 as D (6 bases). In germline, CDR1 is SGDLS, CDR2 YYNGEE. The CDR3 consists of 15 residues. V lost 4 bases and J 3 bases, leaving 16 bases between the germline ends. The CDR3 DNA reads as TGTGCCAGCAGCCTAGTGGGAGGGGGATACTATGGCTACACCTTC. This encodes CASSLVGGGYYGYTF.

The DNA of the CDR3 is TGTGCCAGCAGCTTTGGCAGCCGTACGGCCCAGTACTTC. Encoded protein: CASSFGSRTAQYF. V and J are TRBV11-3 and TRBJ2-5; no reliable D call. The CDR3 runs 13 residues. The germline CDR1 and CDR2 sequences are SGHNT and YENEEA. Trimming took off 3 bases at V and 9 bases at J, with 14 bases between the two ends.

V and J are TRBV6-6 and TRBJ1-3; no reliable D call. The CDR3 contains 13 residues. Per the germline V gene, CDR1 is MNHNY and CDR2 is SVGAGI (reference sequence). The germline V and J ends were trimmed by 2 bases and 4 bases, with 6 bases remaining between them. This chain's CDR3 is CASSYAVGNTIYF. The CDR3, as DNA: TGTGCCAGCAGTTACGCGGTCGGAAACACCATATATTTT.

In this sample, this clone turned up once. The chain has TRBV9 and TRBJ1-2; D gene ambiguous. V dropped 0 bases and J dropped 1 base, with 10 bases sitting between them. Germline lookup yields CDR1 SGDLS and CDR2 YYNGEE. The CDR3 spans 15 residues. The CDR3 sequence is CASSVDSAYNYGYTF. The DNA for the CDR3 is TGTGCCAGCAGCGTAGATTCCGCCTATAACTATGGCTACACCTTC.

The gene calls are TRBV30 and TRBJ1-1; D ambiguous. There are 12 residues in the CDR3. CDR1 is GTSNPN, CDR2 SVGIG, per germline (reference sequence). V was shortened by 3 bases and J by 5 bases, with 10 bases between the two germline ends. The CDR3 loop is CAWSFKSTEAFF. Written as DNA, the CDR3 is TGTGCCTGGAGCTTTAAGAGTACTGAAGCTTTCTTT.

The DNA of the CDR3 is TGCGCCAGCAGCCAAGGACAGGTCGTTCAGCCCCAGCATTTT. Amino acid sequence: CASSQGQVVQPQHF. The chain carries TRBV4-1 and TRBJ1-5; D perhaps matches TRBD1 (6 bases). Deletions cut 1 base from V and 6 bases from J, with 10 bases between. Germline CDR1 reads MGHRA; CDR2 reads YSYEKL. There are 14 residues in the CDR3.

V gene TRBV18 combines with J gene TRBJ1-4; 7 nucleotides agree with TRBD1. Germline V lookup: CDR1 KGHSH, CDR2 LQKENI. CDR3 length: 14 amino acids. Trimming removed 4 bases from V and 8 bases from J; junction bases left unmatched: 7. The CDR3 loop reads CASSQDRVREKLFF. In DNA form, the CDR3 reads TGTGCCAGCTCACAAGACAGGGTACGAGAAAAACTGTTTTTT.

This chain links TRBV10-1 with TRBJ1-5; 9 nucleotides agree with TRBD1. V dropped 3 bases and J dropped 1; count of bases not matched to a gene: 10. CDR1 and CDR2 from the germline V gene are WNHNN and SYGVQD (reference sequence). There are 18 residues in the CDR3. The CDR3 loop reads CASSDHRDREGSNQPQHF. As DNA, the CDR3 is TGCGCCAGCAGTGACCATCGGGACAGGGAGGGGAGCAATCAGCCCCAGCATTTT.

DNA for the CDR3: TGTGCCAGCAGCTTGCGAGGGGGGGAGACCCAGTACTTC. It translates to CASSLRGGETQYF. The chain is built from TRBV5-8 and TRBJ2-5; D tentatively fits TRBD1 or TRBD2 (6 bases each). Germline CDR1 and CDR2: SGHTS and YDEGEE. The CDR3 spans 13 residues. V lost 1 base and J 5 bases, leaving 9 bases between the germline ends.

The chain joins TRBV7-2 to TRBJ2-7; D could derive from TRBD1 or TRBD2 (5 bases each). Germline V gene sequence: CDR1 SGHTA, CDR2 FQGNSA. V was clipped by 5 bases and J by 0 bases, with 14 bases between them. The CDR3 extends over 15 amino acids. This CDR3 is CASSPGPGRSYEQYF. The CDR3 nucleotides read TGTGCCAGCAGCCCCGGCCCGGGGCGCTCCTACGAGCAGTACTTC.

The V and J genes are TRBV6-1 and TRBJ1-5; D is unresolved. V lost 4 bases, J lost 7 bases, and 8 bases lay in between. There are 12 residues in the CDR3. Germline V gene lookup returns CDR1 MNHNS and CDR2 SASEGT. The DNA of the CDR3 is TGTGCCAGCAGTGGGCCTCTACAGCCCCAGCATTTT. It yields the protein CASSGPLQPQHF.

This clone was detected only once. The chain is built from TRBV7-3 and TRBJ2-3; 14 nucleotides align to TRBD2. The V and J ends lost 8 bases and 6 bases, in that order; junction bases with no gene match: 7. The CDR3 is 15 amino acids. In germline, CDR1 is SGHTA, CDR2 FQGTGA. CDR3 coding DNA: TGTGCCAGCTCCAGACTAGCGGGGGGGCGTGATACGCAGTATTTT. Residues: CASSRLAGGRDTQYF.

This clone was counted once. The chain uses TRBV19 and TRBJ1-4; D is ambiguous. V was pared by 1 base and J by 3 bases, with 9 bases between. The CDR3 loop spans 15 amino acids. CDR1 is LNHDA, CDR2 SQIVND, per germline (reference sequence). The CDR3 protein is CASSIVGFSNEKLFF. The CDR3, as DNA: TGTGCCAGTAGTATAGTGGGTTTTTCTAATGAAAAACTGTTTTTT.

V is TRBV7-8 and J is TRBJ2-2; 10 bases line up with TRBD2. J lost 1 base, V lost 3 bases, and 8 bases had no gene match. The CDR3 extends over 18 amino acids. Germline V gene sequence: CDR1 SGHVS, CDR2 FQNEAQ. DNA of the CDR3: TGTGCCAGCAGCTTTCGATTAGCGGGGGGCCTGAACACCGGGGAGCTGTTTTTT. The encoded protein is CASSFRLAGGLNTGELFF.

This clone was detected only a few times. The chain is built from TRBV14 and TRBJ2-1; D unresolved. Trimming shortened V by 1 base and J by 0 bases, and 10 bases separated the two germline ends. This CDR3 is 16 amino acids long. Germline CDR1 SGHDN, CDR2 FVKESK. CDR3 DNA: TGTGCCAGCAGCCAAGCTGAGAGACGCTCCTACAATGAGCAGTTCTTC. It codes for CASSQAERRSYNEQFF.

CDR3 protein: CASSPPSSTTDTQYF. In DNA form, the CDR3 reads TGTGCCAGCTCACCACCGAGTTCCACCACAGATACGCAGTATTTT. The rearrangement links TRBV18 to TRBJ2-3; D is ambiguous. The CDR3 extends over 15 amino acids. The V end was cut by 0 bases, the J end by 2 bases, with 9 bases between. Germline CDR1 is KGHSH and CDR2 is LQKENI.

The chain links TRBV19 to TRBJ1-2, with a possible D match to TRBD1 (5 bases). Between the trimmed V and J ends, which lost 5 bases and 6 bases, there was a span of 13 bases. Germline V lookup: CDR1 LNHDA, CDR2 SQIVND (reference sequence). The CDR3 sequence is 13 residues long. Here the CDR3 DNA reads TGTGCCAGTAGTGGGCCCTTCAGGGATGGCTACACCTTC. Amino acids: CASSGPFRDGYTF.

The rearrangement links TRBV5-4 to TRBJ2-2; tentative D call: TRBD2 (5 bases). The CDR3 sequence is 15 residues long. The germline CDR1 and CDR2 sequences are SGHNT and YYREEE (reference sequence). The ends were cut back, 4 bases at V and 3 bases at J, with 13 bases in the middle. For the CDR3, the DNA is TGTGCCAGCAGCCAAGAAGAGGGAGACACCGGGGAGCTGTTTTTT. It translates to CASSQEEGDTGELFF.

The rearrangement joins TRBV5-6 to TRBJ2-7; D is uncertain. CDR1 is SGHDT, CDR2 YYEEEE, per germline. V lost 4 bases and J lost 3, with 17 bases in between. CDR3 length equals 15 residues. The CDR3 DNA follows: TGTGCCAGCAGCCTGGGTACCTTTCCCCACTACGAGCAGTACTTC. Translation gives CASSLGTFPHYEQYF.

The chain employs TRBV2 and TRBJ2-1; D perhaps matches TRBD1 (6 bases). Germline V gene sequence: CDR1 SNHLY, CDR2 FYNNEI. The V end lost 6 bases, the J end lost 5 bases, and 11 bases lay between the germline ends. The CDR3 covers 13 residues. CDR3 protein: CASRDSRNNEQFF. Here the CDR3 DNA reads TGTGCCAGCAGGGACAGTCGAAACAATGAGCAGTTCTTC.

The chain is built from TRBV10-3 and TRBJ1-3; D not certain. Between the trimmed V and J ends, which lost 1 base and 0 bases, there was a span of 16 bases. In germline, CDR1 is ENHRY, CDR2 SYGVKD. This CDR3 has 18 residues. The CDR3 DNA sequence: TGTGCCATCAGTGAGTTATTCGGCAGCGCCGCCTCTGGAAACACCATATATTTT. Translating gives CAISELFGSAASGNTIYF.

CDR3 region: CASSSSGAPNEKLFF. In nucleotides, the CDR3 is TGTGCCAGCAGCTCCTCGGGGGCACCTAATGAAAAACTGTTTTTT. The V and J genes are TRBV11-3 and TRBJ1-4, with D perhaps TRBD1 (6 bases). This CDR3 has 15 amino acids. The germline CDR1 and CDR2 sequences are SGHNT and YENEEA. Trimming removed 4 bases from V and 3 bases from J, with 12 bases in between.

The V gene is TRBV19, the J gene TRBJ2-3; a possible D gene is TRBD1 (7 bases). The V and J ends lost 9 bases and 1 base respectively, with 11 bases between them. CDR3 size: 13 residues. Germline CDR1 is LNHDA and CDR2 is SQIVND (reference sequence). The CDR3 nucleotides read TGTGCCAGCAGGGGGGAAGGCACAGATACGCAGTATTTT. Its protein is CASRGEGTDTQYF.

V usage is TRBV2 and J usage is TRBJ2-1; the match to TRBD2 covers 10 bases. Germline values: CDR1 SNHLY, CDR2 FYNNEI. The CDR3 loop spans 15 amino acids. V gave up 7 bases and J gave up 3 bases; unmatched junction bases: 6. The CDR3 loop reads CASKAGTSVYNEQFF. For the CDR3, the DNA is TGTGCCAGCAAGGCCGGGACTAGCGTCTACAATGAGCAGTTCTTC.

The chain has TRBV19 and TRBJ1-2; D is undetermined. Per germline, CDR1 LNHDA and CDR2 SQIVND (reference sequence). This CDR3 comprises 13 residues. Trimming stripped 1 base from V and 0 bases from J, with 3 bases between. The CDR3 loop is CASSIGTNYGYTF. The CDR3 DNA is TGTGCCAGTAGTATAGGGACTAACTATGGCTACACCTTC.